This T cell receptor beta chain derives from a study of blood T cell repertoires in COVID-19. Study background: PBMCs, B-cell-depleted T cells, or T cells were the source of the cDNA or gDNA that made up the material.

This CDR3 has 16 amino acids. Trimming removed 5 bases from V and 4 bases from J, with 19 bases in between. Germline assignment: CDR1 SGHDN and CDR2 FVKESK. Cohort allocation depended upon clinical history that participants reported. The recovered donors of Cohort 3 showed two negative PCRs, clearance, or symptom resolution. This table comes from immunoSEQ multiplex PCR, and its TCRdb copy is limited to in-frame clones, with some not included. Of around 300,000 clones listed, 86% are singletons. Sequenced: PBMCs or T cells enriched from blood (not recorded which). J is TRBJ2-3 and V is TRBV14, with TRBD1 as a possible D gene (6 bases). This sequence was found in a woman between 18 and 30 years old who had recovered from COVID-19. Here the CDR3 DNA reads TGTGCCAGCAGCTACCTAGGGACACTCGAAGCAGATACGCAGTATTTT. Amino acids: CASSYLGTLEADTQYF.